This is a list of T cell receptor beta chains from one sample in a study of shared clonotypes between healthy human individuals. The protocol was immunoSEQ multiplex PCR, while the TCRdb copy is restricted to in-frame clones and leaves out a portion. The table includes about 2 million clones, approximately 95% detected once. Sequencing input: naive CD8+ T cells sorted from blood. These receptors were taken from a man between 18 and 35 years old in good health. Both conserved end residues are part of each CDR3. A D gene is named only where the DNA matches it firmly. Clone size is given for some rows only: seen once, a few or many times, or a class if the clone is expanded.

J gene | D gene | V gene | clone size | CDR3 DNA | CDR3 protein
TRBJ1-5 | TRBD1 | TRBV7-9 | few | TGTGCCAGCAGCCCCACAGGGGACTTGGATCAGCCCCAGCATTTT | CASSPTGDLDQPQHF
TRBJ1-2 | TRBD1 | TRBV7-2 | . | TGTGCCAGCAGCCCCGGGACAGGGATTAACTATGGCTACACCTTC | CASSPGTGINYGYTF
TRBJ2-5 | TRBD2 | TRBV9 | once | TGTGCCAGCAGCCCCAGCGGGGGGGCCCTTGAGACCCAGTACTTC | CASSPSGGALETQYF
TRBJ1-1 | . | TRBV5-4 | . | TGTGCCAGCAGCTTTCAAGGAGGAGGGGAAGCTTTCTTT | CASSFQGGGEAFF
TRBJ1-1 | . | TRBV6-5 | . | TGTGCCAGCAGTTTCGAAATGAACACTGAAGCTTTCTTT | CASSFEMNTEAFF
TRBJ2-7 | . | TRBV5-6 | . | TGTGCCAGCAGCTTCGGGGTGGGCGAGCAGTACTTC | CASSFGVGEQYF
TRBJ2-2 | . | TRBV29-1 | . | TGCAGCGTTGAAGATGGTTACGGTACCGGGGAGCTGTTTTTT | CSVEDGYGTGELFF
TRBJ2-1 | . | TRBV11-2 | . | TGTGCCAGCAGCTTAGGTGTGGGGAGCTGGACTATATTCTTC | CASSLGVGSWTIFF
TRBJ2-3 | TRBD2 | TRBV6-1 | . | TGTGCCAGCAGTGAAGCGGGGTATGCGGGAGAAGATACGCAGTATTTT | CASSEAGYAGEDTQYF
TRBJ2-2 | . | TRBV11-2 | . | TGTGCCAGCAGCTTAGAACTCGGTAGCCTGAACACCGGGGAGCTGTTTTTT | CASSLELGSLNTGELFF
TRBJ1-5 | TRBD1 | TRBV30 | . | TGTGCCTGGACCGCTACAGGGGGCGGTCAGCCCCAGCATTTT | CAWTATGGGQPQHF
TRBJ2-3 | . | TRBV9 | once | TGTGCCAGCAGCGTAGACTTCCAGGGGACTATCACAGATACGCAGTATTTT | CASSVDFQGTITDTQYF
TRBJ2-7 | . | TRBV13 | once | TGTGCCAGCCTAGGGGGTGAACACGAGCAGTACTTC | CASLGGEHEQYF
TRBJ2-2 | TRBD1 | TRBV6-5 | . | TGTGCCACCTCCGACAGGGACGTTATTACCGGGGAGCTGTTTTTT | CATSDRDVITGELFF
TRBJ2-7 | TRBD1 | TRBV13 | . | TGTGCCAGCAGCCAACACAGGGGATCCGAGCAGTACTTC | CASSQHRGSEQYF
TRBJ2-2 | . | TRBV4-1 | . | TGCGCCAGCAGCCTAAACATTAACACCGGGGAGCTGTTTTTT | CASSLNINTGELFF
TRBJ2-7 | . | TRBV27 | . | TGTGCCAGCAGTTTAGCTGGGGGCACCTACGAGCAGTACTTC | CASSLAGGTYEQYF
TRBJ2-1 | . | TRBV7-6 | . | TGTGCCAGCAGCTTAGCAGGGGTAAGCTCCTACAATGAGCAGTTCTTC | CASSLAGVSSYNEQFF
TRBJ2-5 | TRBD1 | TRBV28 | few | TGTGCCAGCAGTTTTACCGGGACAGGGGCGGGAGAGACCCAGTACTTC | CASSFTGTGAGETQYF